The 17 T cell receptor beta chains in this list originate from one sample, sequenced in a study of T cell responses to AZD1222 COVID-19 vaccine. The repertoire was sequenced with immunoSEQ multiplex PCR; TCRdb's copy has only in-frame clones and lacks some. The profile shows about 180,000 clones, around 89% of them singletons. The sample was peripheral blood, taken 28 days after the second AZD1222 dose. The receptor source for this set is an adult who received the AZD1222 COVID-19 vaccine.

This clone was seen a single time. The chain combines TRBV6-6 with TRBJ1-1; D may be TRBD1 (5 bases). The germline V gene encodes CDR1 MNHNY and CDR2 SVGAGI (reference sequence). Trimming cost V 5 bases and J 1 base, with 14 bases left between them. This CDR3 has 15 residues. The chain's CDR3 is CASSGAVNWNTEAFF. The CDR3, as DNA: TGTGCCAGCAGTGGGGCAGTTAATTGGAACACTGAAGCTTTCTTT.

The CDR3 DNA reads TGTGCCACCCGACACGGGACAGTATCCGAGCAGTACTTC. This codes for CATRHGTVSEQYF. J is TRBJ2-7 and V is TRBV6-5; 7 bases align to TRBD1. The V and J ends lost 10 bases and 6 bases, in that order; junction bases with no gene match: 12. The CDR3 length is 13 residues. Per the germline V gene, CDR1 is MNHEY and CDR2 is SVGAGI.

V is TRBV25-1 and J is TRBJ1-2; D is uncertain. The germline V and J ends were trimmed by 0 bases and 5 bases, with 16 bases remaining between them. CDR1 is MGHDK and CDR2 is SYGVNS in the germline V gene. The CDR3 sequence is 16 residues long. CDR3 in amino acids: CASSEYQDVQGYGYTF. Written as DNA, the CDR3 is TGTGCCAGCAGTGAATATCAGGACGTCCAAGGGTATGGCTACACCTTC.

The chain carries TRBV2 and TRBJ1-3; D may be TRBD1 (6 bases). V was shortened by 4 bases and J by 0 bases, with 25 bases between the two germline ends. Germline-derived CDR1 and CDR2 are SNHLY and FYNNEI. The CDR3 sequence is 20 residues long. CDR3 amino acids: CASSGFGAPGHTTSGNTIYF. For the CDR3, the DNA is TGTGCCAGCAGTGGATTCGGAGCTCCGGGACATACGACCTCTGGAAACACCATATATTTT. Drawing the rest from reference TRBV2 and TRBJ1-3, the complete variable domain is EPEVTQTPSHQVTQMGQEVILRCVPISNHLYFYWYRQILGQKVEFLVSFYNNEISEKSEIFDDQFSVERPDGSNFTLKIRSTKLEDSAMYFCASSGFGAPGHTTSGNTIYFGEGSWLTVV.

The chain employs TRBV7-9 and TRBJ2-5; D not certain. CDR3 size: 13 residues. CDR1 and CDR2 (germline): SEHNR, FQNEAQ (reference sequence). Trimming took off 5 bases at V and 1 base at J, with 8 bases between the two ends. CDR3 amino acids: CASSETSQETQYF. The CDR3, as DNA: TGTGCCAGCAGCGAGACGAGCCAAGAGACCCAGTACTTC.

The genes are TRBV7-2 and TRBJ2-2, with D maybe TRBD2 (5 bases). Per germline, CDR1 SGHTA and CDR2 FQGNSA. The CDR3 extends over 16 amino acids. V lost 4 bases and J 0 bases, leaving 12 bases between the germline ends. The CDR3 region has the DNA TGTGCCAGCAGCTCGAGGGCGGGCACGAACACCGGGGAGCTGTTTTTT. Translating it yields CASSSRAGTNTGELFF.

The CDR3 here is CASSLVLGQETQYF. The CDR3 DNA follows: TGCGCCAGCAGCTTGGTTCTAGGCCAAGAGACCCAGTACTTC. The chain recombines TRBV5-1 with TRBJ2-5; the D is unclear. CDR1 is SGHRS, CDR2 YFSETQ, per germline. Deletions cut 0 bases from V and 1 base from J, with 7 bases between. This CDR3 contains 14 residues. Supplemented by reference TRBV5-1 and TRBJ2-5, the full variable domain reads KAGVTQTPRYLIKTRGQQVTLSCSPISGHRSVSWYQQTPGQGLQFLFEYFSETQRNKGNFPGRFSGRQFSNSRSEMNVSTLELGDSALYLCASSLVLGQETQYFGPGTRLLVL.

V is TRBV27 and J is TRBJ1-2, with D possibly being TRBD1 (6 bases). The CDR3 is 13 residues long. The V and J ends lost 6 bases and 10 bases respectively, with 18 bases between them. Looked up from germline, CDR1 is MNHEY and CDR2 is SMNVEV (reference sequence). CDR3: CASSPGGRRSYTF. DNA for the CDR3: TGTGCCAGCAGCCCTGGGGGCAGACGCTCCTACACCTTC.

This clone was picked up one time. The chain couples TRBV28 to TRBJ2-1, with no clear D. V lost 3 bases and J lost 2, with 14 bases in between. The length of the CDR3 is 16 residues. The germline V gene has CDR1 MDHEN and CDR2 SYDVKM. Here the CDR3 reads CASSFSTQSPYNEQFF. CDR3 in DNA: TGTGCCAGCAGTTTTTCTACTCAATCCCCCTACAATGAGCAGTTCTTC.

The J gene is TRBJ1-2, the V gene TRBV18; TRBD1 is a possible D gene (6 bases). V was trimmed by 6 bases and J by 8 bases, leaving 16 bases between them. Germline CDR1 KGHSH, CDR2 LQKENI. The CDR3 has 13 amino acids. The CDR3 nucleotides are TGTGCCAGCTCCGGCCCCTCAGGGGTGGGCTACACCTTC. Protein: CASSGPSGVGYTF. The full variable domain, with the rest looked up from reference TRBV18 and TRBJ1-2, is NAGVMQNPRHLVRRRGQEARLRCSPMKGHSHVYWYRQLPEEGLKFMVYLQKENIIDESGMPKERFSAEFPKEGPSILRIQQVVRGDSAAYFCASSGPSGVGYTFGSGTRLTVV.

CDR3 DNA sequence: TGTGCCAGCAGTGGCCCCCGGAGCGGGGCCGGGTACGAGCAGTACTTC. Protein: CASSGPRSGAGYEQYF. The chain has TRBV6-1 and TRBJ2-7, with 7 nucleotides matching TRBD2. Germline CDR1 reads MNHNS; CDR2 reads SASEGT. The V gene end was trimmed by 4 bases and the J gene end by 4 bases; junction bases not matched to a gene: 13. This CDR3 region has 16 residues.

This chain connects TRBV24-1 to TRBJ2-3; 11 positions agree with TRBD2. This CDR3 spans 18 amino acids. Trimming removed 5 bases from V and 2 bases from J; junction bases left unmatched: 11. Germline CDR1 and CDR2: KGHDR and SFDVKD. The CDR3: CATSGPSPSGRPTDTQYF. CDR3 bases: TGTGCCACCAGTGGCCCCTCTCCTAGCGGGAGGCCCACAGATACGCAGTATTTT.

This sequence joins TRBV18 and TRBJ2-1; 9 nucleotides match TRBD2. The CDR3 sequence is 13 residues long. V lost 4 bases and J lost 9; bases outside the gene matches: 4. Germline V CDR1 and CDR2: KGHSH, LQKENI. DNA of the CDR3: TGTGCCAGCTCACGGGGACTAGCTGGTGAGCAGTTCTTC. Protein product: CASSRGLAGEQFF.

The chain recombines TRBV6-2 or TRBV6-3 with TRBJ2-5; D is possibly TRBD2 (6 bases). The ends were cut back, 5 bases at V and 2 bases at J, with 15 bases in the middle. Germline CDR1 reads MNHEY; CDR2 reads SVGEGT. This CDR3 spans 15 amino acids. The CDR3 nucleotides read TGTGCCAGCAGTATCGGGGGAGTACGGCAAGAGACCCAGTACTTC. Translating it yields CASSIGGVRQETQYF.

The chain combines TRBV9 with TRBJ2-3; 7 bases fit TRBD1. Trimming cost V 3 bases and J 2 bases; bases outside gene matches: 9. The CDR3 consists of 16 residues. Germline CDR1 is SGDLS and CDR2 is YYNGEE. This chain's CDR3 is CASSARGDRNTDTQYF. The CDR3 nucleotides read TGTGCCAGCAGCGCCCGAGGGGACAGAAACACAGATACGCAGTATTTT.

V and J are TRBV19 and TRBJ1-2, with TRBD1 matching 9 bases. The CDR3 covers 13 residues. With V trimmed by 6 bases and J by 6 bases, 5 bases remained unmatched. CDR1 LNHDA and CDR2 SQIVND come from the germline V gene (reference sequence). In nucleotides, the CDR3 is TGTGCCAGTAGGAGGGACAGGGTAGATGGCTACACCTTC. Amino acids: CASRRDRVDGYTF. Using reference TRBV19 and TRBJ1-2 for the parts outside the CDR3, the full variable domain is DGGITQSPKYLFRKEGQNVTLSCEQNLNHDAMYWYRQDPGQGLRLIYYSQIVNDFQKGDIAEGYSVSREKKESFPLTVTSAQKNPTAFYLCASRRDRVDGYTFGSGTRLTVV.

The chain carries TRBV7-3 and TRBJ2-1; 10 bases line up with TRBD2. Germline trimming cut 5 bases from V and 9 bases from J; bases unmatched to any gene: 10. The CDR3 is 15 residues long. The germline gives CDR1 SGHTA, CDR2 FQGTGA. The CDR3 DNA sequence: TGTGCCAGCAGCCCGACGAGCGGGAGGGGAAGTGAGCAGTTCTTC. Protein sequence: CASSPTSGRGSEQFF.